These 15 T cell receptor beta chains came from one sample sequenced in a study of shared clonotypes between healthy human individuals. Sequencing was performed with immunoSEQ multiplex PCR; in TCRdb, only in-frame clones are kept and a portion is missing. The sample carries roughly 2.2 million clones, 85% to 95% recorded once. The material sequenced was naive CD4+ T cells from PBMCs. Documented subset: CD45RA+ positively selected. These receptor sequences come from a man aged 18 to 29 in good health. Some clones in this sample may be carry-over from other donors' samples.

The chain links TRBV2 to TRBJ2-1, with D maybe TRBD2 (6 bases). The CDR3 length is 13 residues. Germline V gene lookup returns CDR1 SNHLY and CDR2 FYNNEI. The V end was cut by 1 base, the J end by 8 bases, with 9 bases between. In nucleotides, the CDR3 is TGTGCCAGCAGTGAAGGCGGGGTCCATGAGCAGTTCTTC. Its translation is CASSEGGVHEQFF.

This rearrangement joins TRBV6-6 to TRBJ2-3; TRBD2 matches 12 bases. Germline CDR1 and CDR2: MNHNY and SVGAGI (reference sequence). The length of the CDR3 is 15 residues. V was clipped by 6 bases and J by 7 bases; unmatched bases: 8. CDR3 nucleotide sequence: TGTGCCAGCAGGCCGGGACTAGCGGGCCCGAATACGCAGTATTTT. Its protein product is CASRPGLAGPNTQYF.

J is TRBJ2-1 and V is TRBV28; D may be TRBD2 (6 bases). The length of the CDR3 is 15 residues. Trimming shortened V by 2 bases and J by 6 bases, and 14 bases separated the two germline ends. In germline, CDR1 is MDHEN, CDR2 SYDVKM. CDR3 bases: TGTGCCAGCAGTTTACCCCCTGGAGGGCTCAATGAGCAGTTCTTC. Amino acid sequence: CASSLPPGGLNEQFF.

The table lists this clone with a few counts. The chain has TRBV28 and TRBJ1-2, with a tentative D call TRBD1 (5 bases). CDR3 length: 11 amino acids. The V and J ends lost 5 bases and 6 bases respectively, with 7 bases between them. The germline V gene has CDR1 MDHEN and CDR2 SYDVKM. The CDR3 DNA reads TGTGCCAGCAGTACGACAGATGGCTACACCTTC. Amino acid sequence: CASSTTDGYTF.

This chain uses TRBV28 with TRBJ1-2; D remains ambiguous. Germline values: CDR1 MDHEN, CDR2 SYDVKM. Trimming left V 8 bases short and J 8 bases short, with 12 bases between. The CDR3 extends over 11 amino acids. The CDR3 region is CASHAGVGYTF. CDR3 DNA sequence: TGTGCCAGCCATGCCGGGGTAGGCTACACCTTC.

The chain has TRBV28 and TRBJ2-1; TRBD2 matches at 12 bases. CDR1 and CDR2 from the germline V gene are MDHEN and SYDVKM. J was trimmed by 5 bases and V by 2 bases; bases with no gene match: 1. The CDR3 totals 15 residues. As DNA, the CDR3 is TGTGCCAGCAGTTTACTAGCGGGAGGGAACAATGAGCAGTTCTTC. The encoded protein is CASSLLAGGNNEQFF. Using reference TRBV28 and TRBJ2-1 for the parts outside the CDR3, the full variable domain is DVKVTQSSRYLVKRTGEKVFLECVQDMDHENMFWYRQDPGLGLRLIYFSYDVKMKEKGDIPEGYSVSREKKERFSLILESASTNQTSMYLCASSLLAGGNNEQFFGPGTRLTVL.

The CDR3 region is CSVEVSGGSETQYF. The CDR3 bases are TGCAGCGTTGAGGTTTCAGGGGGCTCGGAGACCCAGTACTTC. The gene calls are TRBV29-1 and TRBJ2-5; the match to TRBD1 covers 8 bases. Trimming took 3 bases from V and 5 from J; bases not matched to a gene: 8. The germline V gene encodes CDR1 SQVTM and CDR2 ANQGSEA. The CDR3 is 14 residues long.

In its sample, this clone was seen once. The CDR3 is CASSPAGAHRNTEAFF. CDR3 sequence (DNA): TGTGCCAGCTCACCGGCAGGGGCCCACCGTAACACTGAAGCTTTCTTT. The rearrangement links TRBV18 to TRBJ1-1, with a weak D call TRBD1 (6 bases). V was shortened by 3 bases and J by 2 bases, with 16 bases between the two germline ends. The CDR3 loop spans 16 amino acids. Germline-derived CDR1 and CDR2 are KGHSH and LQKENI.

V is TRBV4-2 and J is TRBJ2-6; no clear D gene. Looked up from germline, CDR1 is LGHNA and CDR2 is YNFKEQ. The ends were cut back, 2 bases at V and 1 base at J, with 6 bases in the middle. CDR3 length equals 15 residues. The CDR3 loop is CASSQSGSGANVLTF. The CDR3 nucleotides read TGTGCCAGCAGCCAAAGTGGATCTGGGGCCAACGTCCTGACTTTC.

The gene calls are TRBV5-1 and TRBJ2-4, with 12 bases matching TRBD1. V was clipped by 4 bases and J by 8 bases; unmatched bases: 7. The germline CDR1 and CDR2 sequences are SGHRS and YFSETQ. CDR3 length equals 15 residues. Here the CDR3 DNA reads TGCGCCAGCAGCCCGGGGGGACAGGGGGCCGACATTCAGTACTTC. It codes for CASSPGGQGADIQYF.

This chain uses TRBV27 with TRBJ2-3, with TRBD2 matching over 9 bases. CDR1 is MNHEY, CDR2 SMNVEV, per germline (reference sequence). Trimming at V came to 5 bases and at J to 3 bases, leaving 6 bases not matched to a gene. The CDR3 has 15 amino acids. CDR3 amino acids: CASSLSGSRTDTQYF. The CDR3 nucleotides read TGTGCCAGCAGTCTTAGCGGGAGTAGAACAGATACGCAGTATTTT.

The J gene is TRBJ2-2, the V gene TRBV14; unclear D gene. V lost 0 bases and J lost 6, with 14 bases in between. This CDR3 region has 16 residues. Germline CDR1 SGHDN, CDR2 FVKESK. CDR3 in amino acids: CASSQEKGWIAGELFF. CDR3 DNA: TGTGCCAGCAGCCAAGAGAAGGGCTGGATCGCCGGGGAGCTGTTTTTT.

J is TRBJ1-5 and V is TRBV15; D may be TRBD1 (5 bases). The CDR3 covers 14 residues. Looked up from germline, CDR1 is LNHNV and CDR2 is YYDKDF (reference sequence). Trimming left V 0 bases short and J 7 bases short, with 10 bases between. CDR3 coding DNA: TGTGCCACCAGCAGAGATGGGGGGGACCAGCCCCAGCATTTT. Protein: CATSRDGGDQPQHF.

The chain couples TRBV5-4 to TRBJ2-7; D is tentatively TRBD1 or TRBD2 (5 bases each). Trimming removed 4 bases from V and 2 bases from J, with 16 bases in between. The germline CDR1 and CDR2 sequences are SGHNT and YYREEE (reference sequence). CDR3 length: 15 amino acids. The CDR3 region is CASSPTPGQPYEQYF. The CDR3 bases are TGTGCCAGCAGCCCAACCCCGGGGCAACCCTACGAGCAGTACTTC.

The V and J genes are TRBV6-5 and TRBJ2-3; the D call may be TRBD1 or TRBD2 (6 bases each). Trimming shortened V by 6 bases and J by 3 bases, and 16 bases separated the two germline ends. This CDR3 has 15 residues. Germline-derived CDR1 and CDR2 are MNHEY and SVGAGI. The CDR3 loop reads CASRPPGALTDTQYF. The CDR3 nucleotides are TGTGCCAGCAGACCGCCGGGGGCGCTTACAGATACGCAGTATTTT.